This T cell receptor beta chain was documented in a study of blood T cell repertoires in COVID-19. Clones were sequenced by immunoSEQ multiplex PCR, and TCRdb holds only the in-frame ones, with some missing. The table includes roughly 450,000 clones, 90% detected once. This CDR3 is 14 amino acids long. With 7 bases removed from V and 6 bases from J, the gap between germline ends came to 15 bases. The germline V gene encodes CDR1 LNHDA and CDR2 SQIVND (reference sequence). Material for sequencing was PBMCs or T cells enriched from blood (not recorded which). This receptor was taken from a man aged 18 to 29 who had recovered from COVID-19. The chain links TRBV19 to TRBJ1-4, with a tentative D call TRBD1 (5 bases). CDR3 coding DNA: TGTGCCAGTACGGGAGCAGGGAGGGATGAAAAACTGTTTTTT. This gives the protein CASTGAGRDEKLFF.